A single T cell receptor beta chain is shown here with its context. The target antigen is unknown. The sample is drawn from a study of CD8 T cells in Susac syndrome. General study results and limits: When the CD4+ T cell repertoires of patients with Susac syndrome were examined, they did not show any clonal expansion.

This CDR3 contains 13 residues. Trimming shortened V by 8 bases and J by 2 bases, and 12 bases separated the two germline ends. The authors reverse transcribed about 0.5 to 1 ug RNA with random hexamers. With immunoSEQ multiplex PCR, TCR beta CDR3 was amplified across 54 Vbeta and 13 Jbeta. From the immunoSEQ multiplex PCR reads, TCRdb called clonotypes with MiXCR, one entry per CDR3 protein. The sample consists of 200,000 or so distinct CDR3 sequences, almost 96% of them appearing once. Susac syndrome patients met recently defined diagnostic criteria for definite or probable disease. Negative isolation was used for CD8+ and CD4+ T cells and FACS enrichment for TEMRA cells.

This TCR came from a human donor with Susac syndrome. The chain combines TRBV12-3 or TRBV12-4 with TRBJ1-2; D is uncertain. The specimen was CD4+ T cells from PBMCs. CDR3 DNA: TGTGCCAGCCGAACGGGTGGCAACTATGGCTACACCTTC. Protein: CASRTGGNYGYTF.